One sample yielded the 25 T cell receptor beta chains listed below, sequenced in a study of T cells in localized non-small cell lung cancer. The repertoire was sequenced with immunoSEQ multiplex PCR; TCRdb's copy has only in-frame clones and lacks some. The sample contains 23,000 or so clones, around 87% of which appear only once. The source was peripheral blood, collected before any cancer treatment. These receptors came from a male donor at least 60 years old with stage II squamous cell lung carcinoma.

The rearrangement joins TRBV29-1 to TRBJ1-1; 11 nucleotides agree with TRBD1. The CDR3 length is 17 residues. With V trimmed by 2 bases and J by 1 base, 9 bases remained unmatched. Per the germline V gene, CDR1 is SQVTM and CDR2 is ANQGSEA. The CDR3 coding sequence is TGCAGCGTTGAATTTTGGACAGGGGGCCCCACGAACACTGAAGCTTTCTTT. Amino acids: CSVEFWTGGPTNTEAFF.

The rearrangement joins TRBV19 to TRBJ2-3, with TRBD1 as a possible D gene (5 bases). The CDR3 loop spans 14 amino acids. V lost 1 base and J 5 bases, leaving 10 bases between the germline ends. CDR1 is LNHDA, CDR2 SQIVND, per germline (reference sequence). CDR3 nucleotide sequence: TGTGCCAGTAGTATAGGTCAGGGTGAAGATACGCAGTATTTT. It encodes CASSIGQGEDTQYF.

This clone was counted a single time. The chain uses TRBV2 and TRBJ2-1, with a weak D call TRBD1 (5 bases). This CDR3 is 16 amino acids long. Germline CDR1 SNHLY, CDR2 FYNNEI. V was shortened by 7 bases and J by 8 bases, with 24 bases between the two germline ends. The CDR3 reads CASTEGQGAIGDEQFF. Here the CDR3 DNA reads TGTGCCAGCACCGAAGGCCAAGGGGCGATAGGGGATGAGCAGTTCTTC.

The chain joins TRBV7-9 to TRBJ2-7; 8 bases align to TRBD2. V lost 1 base, J lost 5 bases, and 7 bases stayed unmatched. The CDR3 length is 15 residues. Germline V lookup: CDR1 SEHNR, CDR2 FQNEAQ (reference sequence). The CDR3 reads CASSLDTGGFDEQYF. The DNA of the CDR3 is TGTGCCAGCAGCTTAGATACGGGAGGGTTCGACGAGCAGTACTTC.

The chain couples TRBV7-8 to TRBJ2-7; TRBD2 agrees at 14 bases. Germline CDR1 reads SGHVS; CDR2 reads FQNEAQ. This CDR3 region has 16 residues. J lost 2 bases, V lost 3 bases, and 3 bases had no gene match. The CDR3 DNA follows: TGTGCCAGCAGCTTCGGGACTAGCGGGGGACCCTACGAGCAGTACTTC. Its translation is CASSFGTSGGPYEQYF.

J is TRBJ2-5 and V is TRBV10-2; no clear D gene. V lost 3 bases and J 5 bases, leaving 10 bases between the germline ends. The CDR3 has 13 amino acids. Germline assignment: CDR1 WSHSY and CDR2 SAAADI. CDR3 region: CASSDSAKETQYF. The CDR3 bases are TGCGCCAGCAGTGATAGTGCCAAGGAGACCCAGTACTTC.

The rearrangement joins TRBV10-3 to TRBJ2-7; 8 bases fit TRBD1. Losses at the gene ends were 4 bases for V and 0 bases for J; bases not matched to a gene: 5. Germline V CDR1 and CDR2: ENHRY, SYGVKD. The CDR3 totals 15 residues. CDR3 nucleotides: TGTGCCATCAGTGTCGGACAGGGCTTCTCCTACGAGCAGTACTTC. Translated: CAISVGQGFSYEQYF.

This chain joins TRBV5-6 and TRBJ2-3; D not resolved. The CDR3 totals 13 residues. The germline V and J ends were trimmed by 3 bases and 3 bases, with 8 bases remaining between them. Germline V gene lookup returns CDR1 SGHDT and CDR2 YYEEEE. In DNA form, the CDR3 reads TGTGCCAGCAGCTCTGTAGGGACAGATACGCAGTATTTT. It specifies CASSSVGTDTQYF.

This sequence joins TRBV18 and TRBJ1-4, with D tentatively TRBD1 (5 bases). Germline V CDR1 and CDR2: KGHSH, LQKENI. V was cut by 3 bases and J by 4 bases, with 15 bases left in between. The CDR3 is 16 amino acids. The CDR3 DNA reads TGTGCCAGCTCACCCGGATCGACAGCCAGTAATGAAAAACTGTTTTTT. Its translation: CASSPGSTASNEKLFF.

This rearrangement joins TRBV7-3 to TRBJ2-3, with 7 bases matching TRBD2. J lost 1 base, V lost 0 bases, and 4 bases had no gene match. In germline, CDR1 is SGHTA, CDR2 FQGTGA. CDR3 length: 16 amino acids. The CDR3 sequence is CASSLTGAGRTDTQYF. Here the CDR3 DNA reads TGTGCCAGCAGCTTAACGGGAGCGGGGCGCACAGATACGCAGTATTTT.

The gene calls are TRBV29-1 and TRBJ2-2; 7 bases are a match to TRBD2. CDR1 is SQVTM and CDR2 is ANQGSEA in the germline V gene. The length of the CDR3 is 14 residues. V was pared by 5 bases and J by 3 bases, with 6 bases of the junction left unmatched. The CDR3 nucleotides are TGCAGCGTTAAAGGTCTAGCGGACACCGGGGAGCTGTTTTTT. This gives the protein CSVKGLADTGELFF.

This chain links TRBV9 with TRBJ2-2, with 11 bases aligning to TRBD1. This CDR3 is 16 amino acids long. V lost 4 bases and J lost 6; bases outside the gene matches: 8. CDR1 and CDR2 from the germline V gene are SGDLS and YYNGEE. As DNA, the CDR3 is TGTGCCAGCAGCAAAGGGACAGGGGGTGTCGCCGGGGAGCTGTTTTTT. Residues: CASSKGTGGVAGELFF.

The chain links TRBV2 to TRBJ2-1; D is uncertain. Germline CDR1 SNHLY, CDR2 FYNNEI. CDR3 length equals 13 residues. Between the trimmed V and J ends, which lost 4 bases and 8 bases, there was a span of 12 bases. As DNA, the CDR3 is TGTGCCAGCAGTGTTATATCTTGGGATGAGCAGTTCTTC. It codes for CASSVISWDEQFF. The entire variable domain, with the rest obtained from reference TRBV2 and TRBJ2-1, is as follows: EPEVTQTPSHQVTQMGQEVILRCVPISNHLYFYWYRQILGQKVEFLVSFYNNEISEKSEIFDDQFSVERPDGSNFTLKIRSTKLEDSAMYFCASSVISWDEQFFGPGTRLTVL.

CDR3 sequence (DNA): TGTGCCAGCAGAACCCCGGGGGGGAATGGCTACACCTTC. As protein: CASRTPGGNGYTF. The rearrangement uses TRBV13 and TRBJ1-2, with D tentatively TRBD1 (5 bases). This CDR3 has 13 amino acids. The germline V gene encodes CDR1 PRHDT and CDR2 FYEKMQ (reference sequence). The germline V and J ends were trimmed by 6 bases and 6 bases, with 14 bases remaining between them.

The CDR3 coding sequence is TGTGCCAGCAGCCAATCAGGGCAGGGTTCCTACAATGAGCAGTTCTTC. As protein: CASSQSGQGSYNEQFF. The chain has TRBV16 and TRBJ2-1; TRBD1 is a possible D gene (5 bases). Trimming removed 0 bases from V and 1 base from J, with 10 bases in between. This CDR3 spans 16 amino acids. CDR1 and CDR2 from the germline V gene are KGHSY and FQNENV.

The genes are TRBV2 and TRBJ2-5; D possibly uses TRBD1 or TRBD2 (6 bases each). The ends were cut back, 7 bases at V and 7 bases at J, with 16 bases in the middle. The CDR3 is 13 residues long. Germline CDR1 and CDR2: SNHLY and FYNNEI. The CDR3 DNA follows: TGTGCCAGCAACGCCGGGGGCTTAGGGACCCAGTACTTC. Translating gives CASNAGGLGTQYF.

This clone appeared a few times. This chain links TRBV2 with TRBJ1-3; D remains unclear. The CDR3 has 15 residues. V was cut by 4 bases and J by 0 bases, with 10 bases left in between. Germline values: CDR1 SNHLY, CDR2 FYNNEI. The CDR3 nucleotides read TGTGCCAGCAGTGTCAGCCGAAGCTCTGGAAACACCATATATTTT. Encoded protein: CASSVSRSSGNTIYF.

The chain couples TRBV2 to TRBJ1-2; 8 bases fit TRBD1. Germline-derived CDR1 and CDR2 are SNHLY and FYNNEI. The J segment lost 2 bases and the V segment lost 10 bases, leaving 6 bases of the junction unmatched. The length of the CDR3 is 13 residues. The CDR3 loop is CATRGRANYGYTF. Here the CDR3 DNA reads TGTGCCACCAGGGGGCGCGCGAACTATGGCTACACCTTC.

The rearrangement links TRBV6-5 to TRBJ2-3; 11 nucleotides align to TRBD1. The CDR3 runs to 15 residues. CDR1 MNHEY and CDR2 SVGAGI come from the germline V gene. The V and J ends lost 4 bases and 4 bases, in that order; junction bases with no gene match: 4. CDR3 sequence: CASSSRTGGADTQYF. CDR3 bases: TGTGCCAGCAGTTCCAGGACAGGGGGCGCAGATACGCAGTATTTT.

This chain joins TRBV2 and TRBJ1-1; D is unresolved. The V gene lost 8 bases and the J gene lost 3 bases, with 4 bases spanning the gap. Germline CDR1 SNHLY, CDR2 FYNNEI. The length of the CDR3 is 10 residues. CDR3 in DNA: TGTGCCAGCCGGGACACTGAAGCTTTCTTT. Its translation: CASRDTEAFF.

V usage is TRBV19 and J usage is TRBJ2-2; D is possibly TRBD1 (5 bases). Trimming shortened V by 0 bases and J by 6 bases, and 17 bases separated the two germline ends. This CDR3 spans 17 amino acids. Germline V gene lookup returns CDR1 LNHDA and CDR2 SQIVND (reference sequence). The CDR3 DNA reads TGTGCCAGTAGTATAGATCATGGCAGGGTGATAGCCGGGGAGCTGTTTTTT. The encoded protein is CASSIDHGRVIAGELFF.

This chain links TRBV19 with TRBJ2-7; the D is unclear. V lost 5 bases and J 1 base, leaving 12 bases between the germline ends. In germline, CDR1 is LNHDA, CDR2 SQIVND (reference sequence). The CDR3 has 14 residues. The chain's CDR3 is CASSPQISSYEQYF. CDR3 DNA sequence: TGTGCCAGTAGTCCTCAGATCAGTTCCTACGAGCAGTACTTC.

The chain carries TRBV19 and TRBJ2-5, with 7 bases fitting TRBD2. With 7 bases clipped from V and 0 bases from J, the junction kept 5 bases outside the gene matches. Germline V gene data show CDR1 as LNHDA and CDR2 as SQIVND (reference sequence). The CDR3 has 14 residues. Here the CDR3 reads CASNLGGDQETQYF. CDR3 nucleotide sequence: TGTGCCAGTAACCTGGGGGGGGACCAAGAGACCCAGTACTTC.

This clone was found once. The chain employs TRBV14 and TRBJ1-6; D is ambiguous. In germline, CDR1 is SGHDN, CDR2 FVKESK. The CDR3 is 13 residues long. Trimming took 1 base from V and 10 from J, leaving 8 bases between them. The CDR3 DNA reads TGTGCCAGCAGCCAAGTCCCGGGATCACCCCTCCACTTT. Protein sequence: CASSQVPGSPLHF.

The chain has TRBV7-2 and TRBJ2-1; either TRBD1 or TRBD2 may fit D (5 bases each). This CDR3 spans 17 amino acids. Germline CDR1 and CDR2: SGHTA and FQGNSA. The V and J ends lost 1 base and 7 bases respectively, with 20 bases between them. The CDR3 loop reads CASSLVLGQGRRNEQFF. The CDR3 nucleotides are TGTGCCAGCAGCTTAGTCCTTGGCCAGGGCAGGAGGAATGAGCAGTTCTTC. The full variable domain, with the rest looked up from reference TRBV7-2 and TRBJ2-1, is GAGVSQSPSNKVTEKGKDVELRCDPISGHTALYWYRQSLGQGLEFLIYFQGNSAPDKSGLPSDRFSAERTGGSVSTLTIQRTQQEDSAVYLCASSLVLGQGRRNEQFFGPGTRLTVL.